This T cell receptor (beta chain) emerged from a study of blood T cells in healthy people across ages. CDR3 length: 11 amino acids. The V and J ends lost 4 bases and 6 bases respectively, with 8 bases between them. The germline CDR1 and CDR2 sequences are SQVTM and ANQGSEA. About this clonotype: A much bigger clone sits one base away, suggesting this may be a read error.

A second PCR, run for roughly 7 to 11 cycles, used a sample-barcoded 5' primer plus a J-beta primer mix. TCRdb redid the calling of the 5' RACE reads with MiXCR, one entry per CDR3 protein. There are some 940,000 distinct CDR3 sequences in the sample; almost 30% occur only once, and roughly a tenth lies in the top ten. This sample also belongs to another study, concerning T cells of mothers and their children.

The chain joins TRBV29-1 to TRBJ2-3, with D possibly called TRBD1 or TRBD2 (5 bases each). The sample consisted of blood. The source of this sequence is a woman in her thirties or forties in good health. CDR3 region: CSVGDGDTQYF. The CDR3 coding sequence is TGCAGCGTTGGGGACGGGGATACGCAGTATTTT.